This T cell receptor (beta chain) appears in the sequencing data of a study of shared clonotypes between healthy human individuals (TCRdb year 2020). About the investigation overall: The cohort included three men and a couple of women between 18 and 49 years of age. Per donor, three plates each were used for CD4 naive and CD4 memory, two for CD8 naive, and one for CD8 memory. To estimate repertoire size and how much clonotype sharing occurs between individuals, the study deeply sequenced the blood TCR repertoires of several healthy adults. To increase sequencing depth and limit assay-specific biases, TCR repertoire library preparation and sequencing were carried out by different laboratories using diverse techniques. Per donor, leukapheresis produced somewhere between about 0.9 and 9.5 billion PBMCs. What the work shows at the level of the full study, not this receptor alone: Larger estimated clonotype richness was generally found for naive subsets than for memory subsets. Sampling was limited to blood, and TCR repertoires in tissue likely differ from TCR repertoires in blood. Pairwise subsampling indicated that sequencing depth was expected to affect the degree of clonotype sharing among donors. Even with the large sequencing depth, rarefaction of the sorted-subset datasets indicated that sequencing was incomplete. Because the study included only a small number of donors, the genetic and exposure-history diversity represented was limited. About 5% of naive CD4, 3.5% of naive CD8, roughly 2.4% of memory CD4, and 0.35% to 0.4% of memory CD8 clonotypes were shared across a few donors. Compared with non-shared clonotypes, the clonotypes found in all four sorted-subset donors had higher generation probabilities.

From its cysteine to its phenylalanine, the CDR3 spans 13 amino acids. The sequence is cut down to CDR3 DNA, 39 bases in frame from base 1. Based on the germline V gene, the CDR1 and CDR2 sequences are WSHSY and SAAADI. V loses 7 bases, J loses 0 bases, and the germline ends lie 10 bases apart. About this clone itself: Its cognate antigen has yet to be identified. There are no base qualities to consult, and no much larger clone falls within one base.

Using the deep immunoSEQ assay, multiplex PCR amplified TCR CDR3 regions from genomic DNA. Extracted genomic DNA from each cell subset was distributed evenly across all wells of several immunoSEQ 96-well plates, and each plate was treated as a replicate. For sorted subsets, roughly 200 ng of genomic DNA, equivalent to about 30,000 T cell genomes, went into each replicate PCR. Purified libraries were measured with a Qubit 3.0 fluorometer, size-checked on a Bioanalyzer 2100, and measured again with the KAPA Library Quantification kit. Every immunoSEQ 96-well plate was sequenced on a separate single-read 150-cycle Illumina NextSeq 550 flow cell. Per the authors' processing: Because the immunoSEQ output included only junctional sequences and no quality scores, the filtering could not be the same as the filtering used for full-length reads. To assign V/J genes and CDR3, sequences were annotated against IMGT germline references using PyIR, a Python wrapper for IgBLAST v1.9. Any read was removed if the V/J assignment was weak (E-value above 1e-6), the CDR3 was missing, or the read contained stop codons, out-of-frame junctions, or ambiguous translated residues. V3J clonotypes were defined as sequences sharing an identical inferred V gene, J gene, and CDR3 amino acid sequence. The percentage overlap between two repertoires was calculated by dividing the number of shared unique clonotypes by the size of the smaller repertoire. Richness of each repertoire was evaluated using RTK rarefaction, the Chao1 estimator, and Recon v2.1 estimates of unobserved clonotypes. Generation probabilities were computed with OLGA for all TCRbeta clonotypes obtained by the gDNA method from several donors. The immuneACCESS repertoire file appears here via TCRdb, limited to in-frame rearrangements. These files lack a portion of the clones; in checked studies, under half of the deficit traces to unresolved V genes, and the cause of the others is not known. V and J calls and clone size are given by that table; D and trimming were obtained from the DNA. Here the sample has hundreds of thousands of clones; just over 95% occur a single time. Of the sample, approximately 0.2% falls within the top ten clones.

CD8 naive samples were CD45RO-negative cells positively selected for CCR7, giving a CD45RA+CCR7+ population that excluded TemRA cells. Donors were healthy HIV-negative adults with no recently reported acute infections or vaccinations. Every donor was a Caucasian adult residing in Nashville, Tennessee, USA. Blood was obtained by leukapheresis, after which PBMCs were separated by Ficoll-Histopaque density gradient centrifugation and cryopreserved in liquid nitrogen vapor phase. Analytical flow cytometry was used to check the purity and quantity of every magnetically sorted T cell population. Genomic DNA was isolated from every sorted fraction and measured by UV absorbance on a Nanodrop 2000c.

The sequenced sample consisted of naive CD8+ T cells sorted from blood. Explained via the paper, the cell subset or site label denotes: CD45RA+CCR7+. The receptor chain draws on TRBV10-2 and TRBJ2-7; the D gene may be TRBD1 or TRBD2, since each aligns over 5 bases. This sequence was found in a man aged 25-45 years in good health. Here is the DNA: TGCGCCAGCAACGGGGCTGACTCCTACGAGCAGTACTTC. Translated, it reads CASNGADSYEQYF.